A selection of T cell receptor beta chains follows, all from one sample in a study of vaccination and CD4 T cells after COVID-19. Their recognized antigens are unknown. Each CDR3 protein gets one entry after TCRdb re-called the PCR reads with MiXCR. The sample has around 10,000 distinct CDR3 sequences; approximately 30% are singletons. The material sequenced was CD4+ T cells from blood, cultured in vitro. These receptors were obtained from a human donor in good health. Both conserved end residues are part of each CDR3. A D gene is named only where the DNA matches it firmly. The size of a clone is reported for some rows only, either as once, few or many, or as a class for expanded clones.

>TRBJ1-2|TRBV5-1|NA|TRBD1
TGCGCCAGCAGCTATCCCCCGGGACAGGGTAGTGGCTACACCTTC
CASSYPPGQGSGYTF
>TRBJ2-7|TRBV28|few|TRBD2
TGTGCCAGCAGTTTAATTAGCGGGAGCCACGGGGGGCAGTACTTC
CASSLISGSHGGQYF
>TRBJ1-5|TRBV20-1|few|NA
TGCAGTGCTAGAGATCCCCCGGCCAGCAACATCAGGGGTGAGCCCCAGCATTTT
CSARDPPASNIRGEPQHF
>TRBJ2-5|TRBV5-4|NA|NA
TGTGCCAGCAGCCCGGGTCGATCGGGAGAGACCCAGTACTTC
CASSPGRSGETQYF
>TRBJ2-5|TRBV7-9|NA|NA
TGTGCCAGCAGCTTAGAAGGTGGCGGTCTGGAGACCCAGTACTTC
CASSLEGGGLETQYF
>TRBJ1-1|TRBV7-8|few|NA
TGTGCCAGCAGCTTAGTTATAGGTAGGCGCACTGAAGCTTTCTTT
CASSLVIGRRTEAFF
>TRBJ2-3|TRBV4-1|few|TRBD1
TGCGCCAGCAGCCAAGATCAAGTCGGGACAGGGGCAGATACGCAGTATTTT
CASSQDQVGTGADTQYF
>TRBJ2-7|TRBV7-2|few|NA
TGTGCCAGCAGCTTAGGGGCCCCCTACGAGCAGTACTTC
CASSLGAPYEQYF
>TRBJ1-2|TRBV28|NA|NA
TGTGCCAGCAGTTTATCGGGCCGCGGCGCCCTCACGGGCTACACCTTC
CASSLSGRGALTGYTF
>TRBJ2-1|TRBV24-1|NA|NA
TGTGCCACCAGTGAACAGCCCGGATTTGAGCAGTTCTTC
CATSEQPGFEQFF
>TRBJ1-2|TRBV6-2/TRBV6-3|NA|TRBD1
TGTGCCAGCAGCCCGGACAGGATCTATGGCTACACCTTC
CASSPDRIYGYTF
>TRBJ1-1|TRBV2|NA|NA
TGTGCCAGCAGCGGACGGGGGGGTGACACTGAAGCTTTCTTT
CASSGRGGDTEAFF
>TRBJ2-1|TRBV14|NA|NA
TGTGCCAGCAGCCAAATCAGGGGTCGACACAATGAGCAGTTCTTC
CASSQIRGRHNEQFF
>TRBJ2-5|TRBV2|NA|NA
TGTGCCAGCAGTCCGCCTGGGGAGACCCAGTACTTC
CASSPPGETQYF
>TRBJ1-2|TRBV7-2|NA|TRBD1
TGTGCCAGCAGCCTGGGACAGGGAGGCGGGTATGGCTACACCTTC
CASSLGQGGGYGYTF
>TRBJ2-3|TRBV20-1|NA|TRBD1
TGCAGTGCAACAAACAGGGGGCGCGGGGGCACAGATACGCAGTATTTT
CSATNRGRGGTDTQYF
>TRBJ1-6|TRBV6-1|few|TRBD1
TGTGCCAGCCGACTTGGGACAGCAAATTCACCCCTCCACTTT
CASRLGTANSPLHF
>TRBJ2-3|TRBV11-1|few|TRBD2
TGTGCCAGCACGGTAGCGGGGGGGGGTACGCAGTATTTT
CASTVAGGGTQYF
>TRBJ2-5|TRBV20-1|few|TRBD1
TGCAGTGCTAGAAGACCACAGGGGCGGGAGACCCAGTACTTC
CSARRPQGRETQYF
>TRBJ2-5|TRBV27|NA|NA
TGTGCCAGCAGTTTATCGCCCGGTAGTCAAGAGACCCAGTACTTC
CASSLSPGSQETQYF
>TRBJ1-5|TRBV19|few|TRBD1
TGTGCCAGTAGTAAAAACGGACAGGGGAATCAGCCCCAGCATTTT
CASSKNGQGNQPQHF
>TRBJ1-5|TRBV27|few|TRBD1
TGTGCCAGCAGTCTGACAGGGAGGAATCAGCCCCAGCATTTT
CASSLTGRNQPQHF
>TRBJ1-4|TRBV30|NA|TRBD1
TGTGCCTGGAGGCGGGGACAGCTAATGAAAAGGCTGTTTTTT
CAWRRGQLMKRLFF
>TRBJ1-4|TRBV29-1|NA|NA
TGCAGCGCCAGAAACGAAAAACTGTTTTTT
CSARNEKLFF
>TRBJ2-1|TRBV9|once|TRBD2
TGTGCCAGCAGCGTAGGTGCTAGCGGGGGCTACTCCTACAATGAGCAGTTCTTC
CASSVGASGGYSYNEQFF
>TRBJ2-3|TRBV29-1|NA|TRBD1
TGCAGCGTTGCCACAGGGGACGATACGCAGTATTTT
CSVATGDDTQYF
>TRBJ1-6|TRBV7-9|few|NA
TGTGCCAGCAGCGAGTTTGGGGGCGCGTATTCACCCCTCCACTTT
CASSEFGGAYSPLHF
>TRBJ1-6|TRBV25-1|few|NA
TGTGCCAGCAGCTTAAATTCCGGGACCCATAATTCACCCCTCCACTTT
CASSLNSGTHNSPLHF
>TRBJ2-1|TRBV7-3|NA|TRBD2
TGTGCCAGCAGCTTGGGTCGTAGCGGGGGTGACAATGAGCAGTTCTTC
CASSLGRSGGDNEQFF
>TRBJ1-5|TRBV25-1|NA|NA
TGTGCCAGCAGTCCATGGGGGGGGGACCATAGCAATCAGCCCCAGCATTTT
CASSPWGGDHSNQPQHF
>TRBJ1-6|TRBV6-1|few|NA
TGTGCCAGCACCAACAGGGCGGGGGATAATTCACCCCTCCACTTT
CASTNRAGDNSPLHF
>TRBJ2-7|TRBV7-2|NA|TRBD2
TGTGCCAGCAGCTTAACAGCGGGAACCCACTACGAGCAGTACTTC
CASSLTAGTHYEQYF
>TRBJ2-5|TRBV7-2|NA|NA
TGTGCCAGCAGCGCCGGGGAGACCCAGTACTTC
CASSAGETQYF
>TRBJ2-5|TRBV4-3|NA|TRBD1
TGCGCCAGCAGCCATATCCTGGGACAGAAAGAGACCCAGTACTTC
CASSHILGQKETQYF
>TRBJ1-2|TRBV30|NA|TRBD1
TGTGCCTGGAGGCTGGCAGGGGGGTATGGCTGCACCTTC
CAWRLAGGYGCTF
>TRBJ2-3|TRBV18|once|TRBD2
TGTGCCAGCTCACCTTTGACTAGCGGGACGTACACAGATACGCAGTATTTT
CASSPLTSGTYTDTQYF
>TRBJ2-2|TRBV6-5|NA|NA
TGTGCCAGCAGTTCTTTACAGGGTGAAAAAGTTGGACCCGGGGAGCTGTTTTTT
CASSSLQGEKVGPGELFF
>TRBJ2-3|TRBV20-1|few|NA
TGCAGTGCTAGGGGGAGAGCGGGCACAGATACGCAGTATTTT
CSARGRAGTDTQYF
>TRBJ1-2|TRBV6-1|few|NA
TGTGCCAGCCAAGCCCGGGACTATGGCTACACCTTC
CASQARDYGYTF
>TRBJ1-5|TRBV28|NA|TRBD1
TGTGCCAGCAGTTTACGTGACAGGGGGTACGGTCGCAATCAGCCCCAGCATTTT
CASSLRDRGYGRNQPQHF
>TRBJ1-3|TRBV7-2|few|NA
TGTGCCAGCAGCTTACCCGGAAACACCATATATTTT
CASSLPGNTIYF
>TRBJ1-5|TRBV28|NA|NA
TGTGCCAGCAGTCTCACCCCGGGATCTCGTAATCAGCCCCAGCATTTT
CASSLTPGSRNQPQHF
>TRBJ2-7|TRBV5-1|few|TRBD1
TGCGCCAGCAGCTTGGGGGGACAGGGAACATACGAGCAGTACTTC
CASSLGGQGTYEQYF
>TRBJ1-5|TRBV7-2|few|TRBD1
TGTGCCAGCAGCTTTGGTGGGACAGGTGATCAGCCCCAGCATTTT
CASSFGGTGDQPQHF
>TRBJ2-7|TRBV12-2|NA|NA
TGTGCAAGTCGCTTCGTGGCAGGGGAGTGGTCCTACGAGCAGTACTTC
CASRFVAGEWSYEQYF
>TRBJ2-7|TRBV10-3|medium-sized|TRBD1
TGTGCCACGGACTCCGGGACAGGGGTCTACGAGCAGTACTTC
CATDSGTGVYEQYF
>TRBJ2-1|TRBV7-2|once|NA
TGTGCCAGCAGCTTTAAGGGGGGTGATGAGCAGTTCTTC
CASSFKGGDEQFF
>TRBJ1-1|TRBV5-1|few|NA
TGCGCCAGCAGCTTGGCAGGGGCACGGGGGAACACTGAAGCTTTCTTT
CASSLAGARGNTEAFF
>TRBJ1-4|TRBV6-1|NA|TRBD1
TGTGCCAGCAGTGAACAGACAGGGGGCGGCGGAAAACTGTTTTTT
CASSEQTGGGGKLFF
>TRBJ1-5|TRBV21-1|few|NA
TGTGCCAGCAGCAAAGGAGCGGGGATGACTCAGCCCCAGCATTTT
CASSKGAGMTQPQHF
>TRBJ1-2|TRBV19|NA|TRBD1
TGTGCCAGTAGCTTGAAGGCGTGGACAGGGGAAAGGGGCTACACCTTC
CASSLKAWTGERGYTF
>TRBJ2-7|TRBV28|NA|NA
TGTGCCAGCAGTTTATTGGTCCTTTCGAGGCTGGGCTACGAGCAGTACTTC
CASSLLVLSRLGYEQYF
>TRBJ1-2|TRBV29-1|NA|NA
TGCAGCCGGACAGCGATCTTCTATGGCTACACCTTC
CSRTAIFYGYTF
>TRBJ1-6|TRBV7-9|NA|NA
TGTGCCAGCAGCTTTAACAGAGATTCACCCCTCCACTTT
CASSFNRDSPLHF
>TRBJ2-2|TRBV28|NA|NA
TGTGCCAGCAGTTCTTCTCTGAACACCGGGGAGCTGTTTTTT
CASSSSLNTGELFF
>TRBJ2-7|TRBV6-2/TRBV6-3|NA|NA
TGTGCCAGCAGTTACTCGATGTGGCAGGGGTCCTACGAGCAGTACTTC
CASSYSMWQGSYEQYF
>TRBJ2-6|TRBV25-1|NA|NA
TGTGCCAGCAGTGAGGCAGGGTCTTACTCTGGGGCCAACGTCCTGACTTTC
CASSEAGSYSGANVLTF